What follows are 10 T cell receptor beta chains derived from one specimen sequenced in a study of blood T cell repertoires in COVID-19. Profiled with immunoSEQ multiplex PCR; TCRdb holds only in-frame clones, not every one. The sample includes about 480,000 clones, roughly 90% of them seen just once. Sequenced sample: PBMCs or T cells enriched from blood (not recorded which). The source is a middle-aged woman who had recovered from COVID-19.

CDR3 region: CAISESSRGIYEQYF. The CDR3 DNA reads TGTGCCATCAGTGAGTCGTCGCGAGGAATCTACGAGCAGTACTTC. The chain employs TRBV10-3 and TRBJ2-7; the D is unclear. The V end was cut by 0 bases, the J end by 3 bases, with 12 bases between. The CDR3 contains 15 residues. Per the germline V gene, CDR1 is ENHRY and CDR2 is SYGVKD.

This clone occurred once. The CDR3: CALSGGGSSLHF. As DNA, the CDR3 is TGTGCCCTGAGTGGAGGGGGATCGTCCCTCCACTTT. The chain recombines TRBV30 with TRBJ1-6; D may be TRBD1 (6 bases). Germline CDR1 GTSNPN, CDR2 SVGIG (reference sequence). V was shortened by 8 bases and J by 14 bases, with 19 bases between the two germline ends. The CDR3 contains 12 residues.

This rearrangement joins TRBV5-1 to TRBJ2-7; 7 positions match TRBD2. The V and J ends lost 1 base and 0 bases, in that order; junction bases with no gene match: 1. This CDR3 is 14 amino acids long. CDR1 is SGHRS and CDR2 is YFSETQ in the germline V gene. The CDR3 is CASSLSGTSYEQYF. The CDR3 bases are TGCGCCAGCAGCTTGAGCGGGACCTCCTACGAGCAGTACTTC. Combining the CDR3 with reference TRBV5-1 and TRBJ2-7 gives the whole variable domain KAGVTQTPRYLIKTRGQQVTLSCSPISGHRSVSWYQQTPGQGLQFLFEYFSETQRNKGNFPGRFSGRQFSNSRSEMNVSTLELGDSALYLCASSLSGTSYEQYFGPGTRLTVT.

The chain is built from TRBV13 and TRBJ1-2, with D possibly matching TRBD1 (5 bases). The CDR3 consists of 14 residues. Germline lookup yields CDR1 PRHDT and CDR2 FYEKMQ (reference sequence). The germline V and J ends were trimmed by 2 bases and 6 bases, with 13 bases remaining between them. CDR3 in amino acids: CASSLNQGSNGYTF. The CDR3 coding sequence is TGTGCCAGCAGCTTAAACCAGGGTTCGAATGGCTACACCTTC. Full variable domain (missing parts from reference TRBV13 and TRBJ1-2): AAGVIQSPRHLIKEKRETATLKCYPIPRHDTVYWYQQGPGQDPQFLISFYEKMQSDKGSIPDRFSAQQFSDYHSELNMSSLELGDSALYFCASSLNQGSNGYTFGSGTRLTVV.

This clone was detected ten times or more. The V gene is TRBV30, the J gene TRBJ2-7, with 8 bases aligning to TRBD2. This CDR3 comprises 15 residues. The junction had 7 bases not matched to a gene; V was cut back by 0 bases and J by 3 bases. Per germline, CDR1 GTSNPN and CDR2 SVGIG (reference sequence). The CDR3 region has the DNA TGTGCCTGGAGTGTAACACTAGCGGTCATCTACGAGCAGTACTTC. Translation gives CAWSVTLAVIYEQYF.

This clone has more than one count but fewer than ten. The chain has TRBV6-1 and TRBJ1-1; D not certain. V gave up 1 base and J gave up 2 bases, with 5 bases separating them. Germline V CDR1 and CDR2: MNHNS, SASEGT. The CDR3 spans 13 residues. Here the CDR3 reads CASSEVTNTEAFF. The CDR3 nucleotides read TGTGCCAGCAGTGAAGTAACAAACACTGAAGCTTTCTTT.

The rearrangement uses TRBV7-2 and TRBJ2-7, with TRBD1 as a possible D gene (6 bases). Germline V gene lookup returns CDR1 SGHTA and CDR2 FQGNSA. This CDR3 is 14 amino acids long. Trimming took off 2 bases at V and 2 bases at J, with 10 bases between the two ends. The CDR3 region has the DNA TGTGCCAGCAGCTTAAACAGGGAAACCTACGAGCAGTACTTC. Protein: CASSLNRETYEQYF.

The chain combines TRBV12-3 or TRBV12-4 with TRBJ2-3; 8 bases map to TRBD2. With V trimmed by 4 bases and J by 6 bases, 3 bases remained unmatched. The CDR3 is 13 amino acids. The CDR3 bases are TGTGCCAGCAGTTCCCGGGAGGGCGATACGCAGTATTTT. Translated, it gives CASSSREGDTQYF.

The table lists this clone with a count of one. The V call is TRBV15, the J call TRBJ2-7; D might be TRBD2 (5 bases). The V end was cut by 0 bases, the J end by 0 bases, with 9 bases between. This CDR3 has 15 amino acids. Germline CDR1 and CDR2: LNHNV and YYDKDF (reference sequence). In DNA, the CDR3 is TGTGCCACCAGCAGAGAAGGACTGACCTCCTACGAGCAGTACTTC. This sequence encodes CATSREGLTSYEQYF.

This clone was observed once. This chain's CDR3 is CSVRRDRETYNEQFF. The CDR3 nucleotides are TGCAGCGTTAGACGGGACAGGGAGACCTACAATGAGCAGTTCTTC. The chain combines TRBV29-1 with TRBJ2-1, with TRBD1 matching 9 bases. The CDR3 is 15 residues long. Per germline, CDR1 SQVTM and CDR2 ANQGSEA. With V trimmed by 5 bases and J by 2 bases, 7 bases remained unmatched.